The T cell receptor beta chain described here comes from a study of blood T cell repertoires in COVID-19. At the level of the study: COVID-19 samples from acute and convalescent phases originated in the United States, Italy and Spain.

This clone was detected once. Some clones are missing from TCRdb's copy, which holds only in-frame ones; the method was immunoSEQ multiplex PCR. The sample lists about 140,000 clones, around 80% occurring once. Germline V CDR1 and CDR2: MNHEY, SVGEGT. The CDR3 sequence is 15 residues long. V lost 0 bases, J lost 4 bases, and 12 bases lay in between. This sequence originates from a man in his fifties or sixties with acute or convalescent COVID-19. V is TRBV6-2 or TRBV6-3 and J is TRBJ1-2; D perhaps matches TRBD1 (6 bases). The source material was peripheral blood. CDR3 sequence: CASSYSRGGGYGYTF. Written as DNA, the CDR3 is TGTGCCAGCAGTTACTCCAGGGGCGGCGGCTATGGCTACACCTTC.